This T cell receptor beta chain stems from a study of monozygotic twins with inflammatory bowel disease. TCRdb re-called the 5' RACE reads and gives one entry per CDR3 protein, without DNA. The sample holds fewer than 200,000 distinct CDR3 sequences. Germline loops: CDR1 MNHNS, CDR2 SASEGT. The CDR3 runs to 13 residues. The chain joins TRBV6-1 to TRBJ2-2. The TCR comes from a human donor with ulcerative colitis or Crohn's disease, or a healthy co-twin of an affected twin (not recorded which). Source material: blood. The CDR3 protein is CASNPTGTGELFF.